The source of this T cell receptor beta chain is a study of blood T cell repertoires in COVID-19. The CDR3 runs 15 residues. Germline loops: CDR1 MNHEY, CDR2 SVGEGT. V was pared by 6 bases and J by 3 bases, with 16 bases between. The protocol was immunoSEQ multiplex PCR, while the TCRdb copy is restricted to in-frame clones and leaves out a portion. Here the sample spans a few hundred thousand clones, 88% being singletons. Input material: PBMCs or T cells enriched from blood (not recorded which). V usage is TRBV6-2 or TRBV6-3 and J usage is TRBJ2-3, with D tentatively TRBD1 (6 bases). The TCR sequence derives from a young woman who had recovered from COVID-19. The CDR3 protein is CASSPGQLRTDTQYF. The CDR3 DNA sequence: TGTGCCAGCAGCCCAGGACAGTTAAGGACAGATACGCAGTATTTT.